Each of the 32 T cell receptor beta chains below was sequenced from the same sample in a study of shared clonotypes between healthy human individuals (dated by TCRdb to about 2020). Libraries were prepared through the immunoSEQ multiplex PCR assay. Here the immuneACCESS table is served through TCRdb, limited to in-frame sequences with V and J called. Missing clones are a known gap in these copies; in checked studies unresolved V genes cover under half, and the rest lacks a known reason. This sample comprises 2 million to 2.5 million clones, 85% to 95% of them detected only once. Together, the top ten hold more than 0.1% of the sample. Sequencing was carried out using naive CD4+ T cells sorted from blood. Interpreted using the paper, the cell subset or site label stands for: CD45RA+ positively selected. The receptors here all came from a man between 18 and 35 years old in good health.

The chain has TRBV30 and TRBJ2-5; D possibly corresponds to TRBD2 (6 bases). Trimming took 3 bases from V and 5 from J, leaving 16 bases between them. CDR3 size: 14 residues. Germline-derived CDR1 and CDR2 are GTSNPN and SVGIG (reference sequence). The CDR3 DNA is TGTGCCTGGAGACTCGGGGGATCCCGGGAGACCCAGTACTTC. Protein sequence: CAWRLGGSRETQYF. Supplemented by reference TRBV30 and TRBJ2-5, the full variable domain reads SQTIHQWPATLVQPVGSPLSLECTVEGTSNPNLYWYRQAAGRGLQLLFYSVGIGQISSEVPQNLSASRPQDRQFILSSKKLLLSDSGFYLCAWRLGGSRETQYFGPGTRLLVL.

The chain links TRBV30 to TRBJ2-5, with D uncertain. This CDR3 contains 13 residues. The V end lost 4 bases, the J end lost 0 bases, and 9 bases lay between the germline ends. Looked up from germline, CDR1 is GTSNPN and CDR2 is SVGIG (reference sequence). DNA of the CDR3: TGTGCCTGGACGAGGCGGAACCAAGAGACCCAGTACTTC. Translated: CAWTRRNQETQYF.

V usage is TRBV6-6 and J usage is TRBJ1-2, with D uncertain. The germline V gene has CDR1 MNHNY and CDR2 SVGAGI (reference sequence). CDR3 length: 14 amino acids. The ends were cut back, 6 bases at V and 1 base at J, with 12 bases in the middle. For the CDR3, the DNA is TGTGCCAGCAGAGGTGCCCAGCTTAACTATGGCTACACCTTC. It codes for CASRGAQLNYGYTF.

The CDR3 nucleotides are TGCGCCAGACCACGCGGGGGCGGTTACAATGAGCAGTTCTTC. It codes for CARPRGGGYNEQFF. V gene TRBV10-1 combines with J gene TRBJ2-1; tentatively, D is TRBD2 (7 bases). Trimming pared 9 bases from V and 4 bases from J, leaving 16 bases between. Germline-derived CDR1 and CDR2 are WNHNN and SYGVQD (reference sequence). The CDR3 length is 14 residues.

The chain links TRBV7-9 to TRBJ1-2, with TRBD1 matching 9 bases. Germline assignment: CDR1 SEHNR and CDR2 FQNEAQ (reference sequence). The J segment lost 4 bases and the V segment lost 5 bases, leaving 11 bases of the junction unmatched. The CDR3 is 16 residues long. The CDR3 loop reads CASSILTGGRIYGYTF. The CDR3 DNA is TGTGCCAGCAGCATATTGACAGGGGGTAGAATCTATGGCTACACCTTC.

This clone has more than one count but fewer than ten. This sample also contains other DNA sequences that code for the same CDR3. V usage is TRBV18 and J usage is TRBJ2-2; 10 positions match TRBD1. The CDR3 totals 15 residues. The V gene end was trimmed by 2 bases and the J gene end by 3 bases; junction bases not matched to a gene: 0. Germline CDR1 KGHSH, CDR2 LQKENI. CDR3 nucleotides: TGTGCCAGCTCACCAGGGACAGGGGACACCGGGGAGCTGTTTTTT. As protein: CASSPGTGDTGELFF. Together with reference TRBV18 and TRBJ2-2, the CDR3 gives the full variable domain: NAGVMQNPRHLVRRRGQEARLRCSPMKGHSHVYWYRQLPEEGLKFMVYLQKENIIDESGMPKERFSAEFPKEGPSILRIQQVVRGDSAAYFCASSPGTGDTGELFFGEGSRLTVL.

The chain uses TRBV2 and TRBJ2-7; D remains ambiguous. Between the trimmed V and J ends, which lost 5 bases and 3 bases, there was a span of 11 bases. CDR1 SNHLY and CDR2 FYNNEI come from the germline V gene. CDR3 size: 13 residues. The CDR3 DNA sequence: TGTGCCAGCAGTTCTACGGTGCGCTACGAGCAGTACTTC. Translation: CASSSTVRYEQYF.

The chain uses TRBV6-5 and TRBJ2-1; 10 nucleotides line up with TRBD2. Trimming took 2 bases from V and 3 from J; bases not matched to a gene: 4. CDR1 is MNHEY and CDR2 is SVGAGI in the germline V gene. The CDR3 runs 16 residues. This CDR3 reads CASSYRIAGGYNEQFF. For the CDR3, the DNA is TGTGCCAGCAGTTACCGGATAGCGGGAGGCTACAATGAGCAGTTCTTC.

This clone was seen once. The chain is built from TRBV28 and TRBJ2-7; 9 bases map to TRBD1. The J segment lost 9 bases and the V segment lost 3 bases, leaving 3 bases of the junction unmatched. This CDR3 is 12 amino acids long. Germline lookup yields CDR1 MDHEN and CDR2 SYDVKM. CDR3 in DNA: TGTGCCAGCAGTTTTGGACAGGGGAGGCAGTACTTC. It translates to CASSFGQGRQYF.

This clone was observed once. This chain joins TRBV5-1 and TRBJ1-4, with 8 bases fitting TRBD1. The V segment lost 4 bases and the J segment 4 bases; nucleotides outside the gene matches: 3. The CDR3 spans 14 residues. The germline CDR1 and CDR2 sequences are SGHRS and YFSETQ. The CDR3 DNA is TGCGCCAGCAGCCAGGGGGCGGGTAATGAAAAACTGTTTTTT. It translates to CASSQGAGNEKLFF.

Notes on this clone: This sample includes further DNA sequences coding for the same CDR3. The chain uses TRBV4-3 and TRBJ2-1; the match to TRBD1 covers 7 bases. After removal of 1 base from V and 1 base from J, the junction contained 1 base not matched to a gene. The CDR3 has 15 residues. Germline values: CDR1 LGHNA, CDR2 YSLEER. The DNA of the CDR3 is TGCGCCAGCAGCCAAGGACAGGGTTCCTACAATGAGCAGTTCTTC. Translated: CASSQGQGSYNEQFF.

This chain joins TRBV28 and TRBJ1-2; no definite D call. The germline V and J ends were trimmed by 2 bases and 1 base, with 8 bases remaining between them. The CDR3 length is 14 residues. Germline V gene data show CDR1 as MDHEN and CDR2 as SYDVKM. The CDR3 region has the DNA TGTGCCAGCAGTTTAGCGGGGTTTAACTATGGCTACACCTTC. Encoded protein: CASSLAGFNYGYTF.

The chain joins TRBV18 to TRBJ1-5; TRBD1 is a possible D gene (6 bases). In germline, CDR1 is KGHSH, CDR2 LQKENI. The CDR3 is made up of 16 amino acids. V gave up 4 bases and J gave up 3 bases, with 16 bases separating them. The CDR3 DNA sequence: TGTGCCAGCTCACTGGGTAGAGGGGGGCTCAATCAGCCCCAGCATTTT. Translating it yields CASSLGRGGLNQPQHF.

This chain uses TRBV6-1 with TRBJ1-5, with D uncertain. Germline V gives CDR1 MNHNS, CDR2 SASEGT. V lost 7 bases and J lost 1, with 8 bases in between. The CDR3 covers 13 residues. The CDR3 DNA reads TGTGCCAGCATGGATGGAAGCAATCAGCCCCAGCATTTT. Translated: CASMDGSNQPQHF.

About this clone itself: Other DNA sequences within the sample encode an identical CDR3. The rearrangement links TRBV6-5 to TRBJ2-7; 7 bases match TRBD1. The germline CDR1 and CDR2 sequences are MNHEY and SVGAGI. The CDR3 is 14 amino acids. The V and J ends lost 2 bases and 1 base, in that order; junction bases with no gene match: 2. The CDR3 DNA reads as TGTGCCAGCAGTTACCGGGACAGTTCCTACGAGCAGTACTTC. Amino acid sequence: CASSYRDSSYEQYF.

V gene TRBV7-9 combines with J gene TRBJ2-5; D gene ambiguous. V lost 7 bases and J lost 0, with 3 bases in between. CDR1 and CDR2 (germline): SEHNR, FQNEAQ (reference sequence). This CDR3 spans 11 amino acids. The CDR3 bases are TGTGCCAGCACCAACCAAGAGACCCAGTACTTC. Translating it yields CASTNQETQYF.

V is TRBV19 and J is TRBJ1-3; the match to TRBD1 covers 7 bases. CDR1 and CDR2 from the germline V gene are LNHDA and SQIVND (reference sequence). The CDR3 extends over 16 amino acids. The J segment lost 0 bases and the V segment lost 4 bases, leaving 6 bases of the junction unmatched. CDR3 protein: CASSKADRDSGNTIYF. For the CDR3, the DNA is TGTGCCAGTAGTAAAGCCGACAGGGACTCTGGAAACACCATATATTTT.

For this clone: The same CDR3 also results from other DNA sequences found in this sample. The chain carries TRBV2 and TRBJ2-7; TRBD2 aligns across 13 bases. J lost 4 bases, V lost 6 bases, and 3 bases had no gene match. CDR1 is SNHLY, CDR2 FYNNEI, per germline. The CDR3 has 14 residues. The CDR3 DNA follows: TGTGCCAGCAGCGGGACTAGCGGGGCGTACGAGCAGTACTTC. It translates to CASSGTSGAYEQYF.

The rearrangement joins TRBV7-6 to TRBJ2-3; D remains unclear. Trimming removed 3 bases from V and 0 bases from J, with 13 bases in between. Germline V gives CDR1 SGHVS, CDR2 FNYEAQ. The length of the CDR3 is 16 residues. The CDR3 DNA reads TGTGCCAGCAGCTTCTTAGCTGATCCTAGCACAGATACGCAGTATTTT. It is translated as CASSFLADPSTDTQYF.

The CDR3 protein is CSAGNYEQYF. CDR3 nucleotides: TGCAGTGCTGGTAACTACGAGCAGTACTTC. The chain joins TRBV20-1 to TRBJ2-7; D is ambiguous. V lost 5 bases to trimming and J lost 3 bases, with 5 bases between them. Germline V gene lookup returns CDR1 DFQATT and CDR2 SNEGSKA (reference sequence). CDR3 size: 10 residues.

The rearrangement joins TRBV27 to TRBJ2-7; 9 bases align to TRBD1. CDR1 is MNHEY, CDR2 SMNVEV, per germline (reference sequence). Trimming removed 1 base from V and 5 bases from J; junction bases left unmatched: 15. CDR3 size: 18 residues. In DNA form, the CDR3 reads TGTGCCAGCAGTTTATATCGACCTGGGACAGGGTCGAACCACGAGCAGTACTTC. Residues: CASSLYRPGTGSNHEQYF.

This chain joins TRBV4-1 and TRBJ2-5, with TRBD1 matching over 9 bases. CDR3 length: 15 amino acids. Looked up from germline, CDR1 is MGHRA and CDR2 is YSYEKL. The trim removed 5 bases at V and 2 bases at J, leaving 6 bases unmatched. CDR3 sequence reads: CASSNLGQGQETQYF. CDR3 DNA: TGCGCCAGCAGCAACCTAGGACAGGGGCAAGAGACCCAGTACTTC.

The chain carries TRBV10-3 and TRBJ2-2; perhaps D is TRBD1 or TRBD2 (5 bases each). The CDR3 extends over 17 amino acids. V was cut by 0 bases and J by 8 bases, with 19 bases left in between. The germline V gene encodes CDR1 ENHRY and CDR2 SYGVKD. DNA for the CDR3: TGTGCCATCAGTGAGTCACAGGTGCTGGGGGTATCTGGGGAGCTGTTTTTT. It is translated as CAISESQVLGVSGELFF.

The chain has TRBV2 and TRBJ2-3; 7 nucleotides line up with TRBD1. The CDR3 sequence is 15 residues long. With V trimmed by 6 bases and J by 2 bases, 8 bases remained unmatched. Germline loops: CDR1 SNHLY, CDR2 FYNNEI. CDR3 region: CASSFVTGFTDTQYF. The CDR3 DNA reads as TGTGCCAGCAGCTTCGTGACAGGGTTCACAGATACGCAGTATTTT.

The chain links TRBV11-2 to TRBJ1-2, with TRBD1 as a possible D gene (5 bases). This CDR3 spans 15 amino acids. The V and J ends lost 0 bases and 5 bases respectively, with 13 bases between them. CDR1 and CDR2 from the germline V gene are SGHAT and FQNNGV. The CDR3 sequence: CASSLDSGGIYGYTF. The CDR3, as DNA: TGTGCCAGCAGCTTAGATTCTGGGGGAATATATGGCTACACCTTC.

This rearrangement joins TRBV27 to TRBJ2-7; the match to TRBD1 covers 9 bases. V shed 5 bases, J shed 3 bases, and the junction held 17 bases outside the gene matches. CDR1 is MNHEY and CDR2 is SMNVEV in the germline V gene (reference sequence). The CDR3 contains 18 residues. As DNA, the CDR3 is TGTGCCAGCAGTCGCCACCTCCCCGGGACAGGGCTGATCTACGAGCAGTACTTC. Translation gives CASSRHLPGTGLIYEQYF.

The chain couples TRBV5-1 to TRBJ1-2, with 7 bases matching TRBD1. Germline loops: CDR1 SGHRS, CDR2 YFSETQ. The length of the CDR3 is 15 residues. The V segment lost 1 base and the J segment 3 bases; nucleotides outside the gene matches: 6. The CDR3 sequence: CASSLTRTGDYGYTF. The CDR3 DNA reads as TGCGCCAGCAGCTTGACCCGGACAGGCGACTATGGCTACACCTTC.

The rearrangement uses TRBV7-2 and TRBJ1-6; possible D gene TRBD1, 6 bases. The CDR3 is 14 amino acids. Germline CDR1 SGHTA, CDR2 FQGNSA. The germline V and J ends were trimmed by 3 bases and 7 bases, with 10 bases remaining between them. CDR3 in amino acids: CASSLGTTNSPLHF. The CDR3 DNA is TGTGCCAGCAGCTTGGGGACAACCAATTCACCCCTCCACTTT.

This rearrangement joins TRBV7-6 to TRBJ2-3; D ambiguous. The V gene lost 0 bases and the J gene lost 7 bases, with 14 bases spanning the gap. The germline V gene encodes CDR1 SGHVS and CDR2 FNYEAQ. CDR3 length: 15 amino acids. The CDR3 spells CASSLAGPRSNTQYF. Here the CDR3 DNA reads TGTGCCAGCAGCTTAGCTGGACCTAGAAGTAATACGCAGTATTTT.

This chain links TRBV27 with TRBJ1-6; 9 bases match TRBD1. Germline V gives CDR1 MNHEY, CDR2 SMNVEV (reference sequence). V was clipped by 6 bases and J by 8 bases; unmatched bases: 5. The CDR3 contains 14 residues. CDR3: CASSLTGGHSPLHF. CDR3 coding DNA: TGTGCCAGCAGCCTGACAGGGGGTCATTCACCCCTCCACTTT.

V usage is TRBV10-1 and J usage is TRBJ2-2, with 10 bases fitting TRBD2. This CDR3 comprises 14 residues. The germline V gene has CDR1 WNHNN and CDR2 SYGVQD (reference sequence). Unmatched junction bases numbered 4, after V lost 6 bases and J lost 6 bases. CDR3: CASREGLASGELFF. CDR3 in DNA: TGCGCCAGCAGGGAGGGACTAGCGTCCGGGGAGCTGTTTTTT.

With regard to this clone: Distinct nucleotide sequences in the sample also encode this CDR3. The chain combines TRBV5-1 with TRBJ2-3; 14 bases fit TRBD2. V lost 0 bases to trimming and J lost 4 bases; unmatched junction nucleotides: 4. Germline loops: CDR1 SGHRS, CDR2 YFSETQ. This CDR3 is built from 17 residues. CDR3 DNA: TGCGCCAGCAGCTTGGCCGGGACTAGCGGGGGATCAGATACGCAGTATTTT. This gives the protein CASSLAGTSGGSDTQYF.